The 6 T cell receptor beta chains given below trace back to one sample, sequenced in a study of control samples from healthy donors and cancer patients (TCRdb year 2020). Library preparation used the immunoSEQ multiplex PCR assay. The table comes from immuneACCESS by way of TCRdb, which keeps in-frame sequences with V and J called. Part of the clones is missing from these tables; in studies checked, under half for an unresolved V gene and the rest for unknown reasons. The sample table shows 160,000 or so clones, and approximately 96% are seen once. The top ten clonotypes cover 7.5% to 8.5% of the sample. Sequencing was carried out using blood. The source of these receptors is a woman aged 40-49 years in good health.

The chain links TRBV30 to TRBJ2-3, with TRBD1 matching 8 bases. The germline V gene encodes CDR1 GTSNPN and CDR2 SVGIG (reference sequence). The trim removed 8 bases at V and 0 bases at J, leaving 7 bases unmatched. There are 14 residues in the CDR3. The CDR3 loop reads CAAAGGYSTDTQYF. CDR3 DNA sequence: TGTGCCGCAGCAGGGGGCTATAGCACAGATACGCAGTATTTT.

Concerning this clone itself: One junction end does not reproduce the germline sequence, and a read error may be involved. The rearrangement joins TRBV6-6 to TRBJ1-1; 7 nucleotides agree with TRBD1. This CDR3 region has 13 residues. Per the germline V gene, CDR1 is MNHNY and CDR2 is SVGAGI (reference sequence). The DNA of the CDR3 is TGTCCCAGCAGCCGGGGACAGACCACCCAAGCCTTCTTT. This encodes CPSSRGQTTQAFF.

This chain uses TRBV25-1 with TRBJ1-1; D ambiguous. Germline V CDR1 and CDR2: MGHDK, SYGVNS. The CDR3 covers 13 residues. V gave up 4 bases and J gave up 1 base, with 7 bases separating them. The CDR3, as DNA: TGTGCCAGCAGTGGTTATGGGAACACTGAAGCTTTCTTT. Its translation is CASSGYGNTEAFF.

The chain employs TRBV7-2 and TRBJ2-1; D gene unclear. Germline V gives CDR1 SGHTA, CDR2 FQGNSA. This CDR3 has 14 amino acids. The V gene lost 1 base and the J gene lost 3 bases, with 7 bases spanning the gap. CDR3 DNA: TGTGCCAGCAGCTTAGAGGCAGTCTACAATGAGCAGTTCTTC. Its translation is CASSLEAVYNEQFF.

This clone was picked up one time. This rearrangement joins TRBV19 to TRBJ1-2; the D is unclear. The CDR3 has 13 amino acids. Germline V gene lookup returns CDR1 LNHDA and CDR2 SQIVND (reference sequence). V dropped 4 bases and J dropped 0 bases, with 6 bases sitting between them. CDR3 DNA: TGTGCCAGTAGTAGACGGTCTAACTATGGCTACACCTTC. Its protein is CASSRRSNYGYTF. The full variable domain, rest sourced from reference TRBV19 and TRBJ1-2, is DGGITQSPKYLFRKEGQNVTLSCEQNLNHDAMYWYRQDPGQGLRLIYYSQIVNDFQKGDIAEGYSVSREKKESFPLTVTSAQKNPTAFYLCASSRRSNYGYTFGSGTRLTVV.

The CDR3 spells CASSFHRDIPPLHF. For the CDR3, the DNA is TGTGCCAGCAGCTTCCACAGGGACATACCACCCCTCCACTTT. V is TRBV5-6 and J is TRBJ1-6; D may be TRBD1 (6 bases). The V gene lost 2 bases and the J gene lost 11 bases, with 14 bases spanning the gap. This CDR3 region has 14 residues. Germline V gene data show CDR1 as SGHDT and CDR2 as YYEEEE.